Included here is one T cell receptor beta chain sequence, with context. Its antigen is unknown. Germline V gives CDR1 LNHDA, CDR2 SQIVND (reference sequence). CDR3 size: 15 residues. V lost 4 bases, J lost 5 bases, and 5 bases stayed unmatched. This table comes from immunoSEQ multiplex PCR, and its TCRdb copy is limited to in-frame clones, with some not included. The table lists tens of thousands of clones, around 94% of them singletons. The data originate from a study of cytomegalovirus exposure and HLA in healthy donors. Study-wide points: Cytomegalovirus status was reportedly diagnosed by the classifier with high sensitivity and specificity.

Sample: PBMCs. The chain links TRBV19 to TRBJ2-1, with 10 bases that match TRBD2. The sequence was obtained from a woman younger than 35 in good health and CMV-seronegative. The DNA for the CDR3 is TGTGCCAGTAGTAGGGAGCGGGGGGGCCACAATGAGCAGTTCTTC. It yields the protein CASSRERGGHNEQFF.